One sample yielded the 11 T cell receptor beta chains listed below, sequenced in a study of blood T cell repertoires in COVID-19. This table comes from immunoSEQ multiplex PCR, and its TCRdb copy is limited to in-frame clones, with some not included. The sample yields approximately 76,000 clones, around nine tenths seen once. Material for sequencing was peripheral blood. Receptor source: a woman aged 60-70 years with acute or convalescent COVID-19.

This clone was counted a few times. The rearrangement links TRBV7-2 to TRBJ2-5, with 7 bases lining up with TRBD2. The CDR3 is 16 amino acids. Germline loops: CDR1 SGHTA, CDR2 FQGNSA. V was pared by 5 bases and J by 2 bases, with 11 bases of the junction left unmatched. The CDR3 DNA reads TGTGCCAGCAGCCCTTGGGGGAGGGGTTTTCAAGAGACCCAGTACTTC. Its translation: CASSPWGRGFQETQYF.

The rearrangement uses TRBV18 and TRBJ1-4; D gene ambiguous. The CDR3 extends over 13 amino acids. Trimming left V 1 base short and J 8 bases short, with 8 bases between. Germline CDR1 KGHSH, CDR2 LQKENI. This CDR3 reads CASSPQSQEKLFF. In DNA, the CDR3 is TGTGCCAGCTCACCACAATCCCAAGAAAAACTGTTTTTT.

The chain employs TRBV6-5 and TRBJ2-2; 14 bases align to TRBD2. Germline CDR1 reads MNHEY; CDR2 reads SVGAGI. The CDR3 consists of 15 residues. The V gene end was trimmed by 7 bases and the J gene end by 7 bases; junction bases not matched to a gene: 5. CDR3 nucleotide sequence: TGTGCCAGCATCCGGACTAGCGGGAGGAGCGGGGAGCTGTTTTTT. Its translation is CASIRTSGRSGELFF.

The gene calls are TRBV7-2 and TRBJ1-1; perhaps TRBD1 as D (5 bases). The CDR3 totals 15 residues. CDR1 SGHTA and CDR2 FQGNSA come from the germline V gene. V was cut by 4 bases and J by 5 bases, with 17 bases left in between. The chain's CDR3 is CASSSSRGTLTEAFF. For the CDR3, the DNA is TGTGCCAGCAGCTCCTCACGGGGGACCCTAACTGAAGCTTTCTTT.

The rearrangement uses TRBV6-5 and TRBJ2-1, with TRBD1 matching over 7 bases. The CDR3 consists of 12 residues. CDR1 is MNHEY, CDR2 SVGAGI, per germline. The V gene end was trimmed by 5 bases and the J gene end by 7 bases; junction bases not matched to a gene: 2. The CDR3 protein is CASSHRGNEQFF. The CDR3 DNA is TGTGCCAGCAGTCACAGGGGAAATGAGCAGTTCTTC.

The chain carries TRBV5-1 and TRBJ2-5; a weak D match, TRBD1 (5 bases). With 0 bases removed from V and 2 bases from J, the gap between germline ends came to 5 bases. CDR1 SGHRS and CDR2 YFSETQ come from the germline V gene. The CDR3 is 13 residues long. CDR3 amino acids: CASSLGQQETQYF. CDR3 bases: TGCGCCAGCAGCTTGGGACAGCAAGAGACCCAGTACTTC.

The chain is built from TRBV7-7 and TRBJ2-5; the match to TRBD1 covers 7 bases. Germline V gene lookup returns CDR1 SSHAT and CDR2 FNYEAQ (reference sequence). V lost 5 bases to trimming and J lost 2 bases; unmatched junction nucleotides: 5. The CDR3 sequence is 14 residues long. CDR3 DNA: TGTGCCAGCAGCCCCGGGACAGCTCAAGAGACCCAGTACTTC. Residues: CASSPGTAQETQYF.

The V call is TRBV7-9, the J call TRBJ1-1; D is ambiguous. V shed 2 bases and J shed 2 bases, with 9 bases lying between them. Per germline, CDR1 SEHNR and CDR2 FQNEAQ (reference sequence). The CDR3 sequence is 14 residues long. The CDR3 reads CASSLTDGNTEAFF. Here the CDR3 DNA reads TGTGCCAGCAGCTTAACAGACGGCAACACTGAAGCTTTCTTT.

This clone has just one count. The chain carries TRBV4-2 and TRBJ2-3, with D perhaps matching TRBD2 (7 bases). Between the trimmed V and J ends, which lost 4 bases and 2 bases, there was a span of 16 bases. Per the germline V gene, CDR1 is LGHNA and CDR2 is YNFKEQ. The CDR3 consists of 16 residues. CDR3: CASSPSLGGDTDTQYF. CDR3 in DNA: TGTGCCAGCAGCCCCTCTCTAGGGGGGGACACAGATACGCAGTATTTT.

V usage is TRBV5-6 and J usage is TRBJ2-1; D remains ambiguous. This CDR3 spans 11 amino acids. Germline lookup yields CDR1 SGHDT and CDR2 YYEEEE. V dropped 5 bases and J dropped 10 bases, with 10 bases sitting between them. The CDR3 region is CASSRAREQFF. As DNA, the CDR3 is TGTGCCAGCAGTAGAGCTCGGGAGCAGTTCTTC.

This clone was seen only once. The chain links TRBV28 to TRBJ1-6; no clear D. From germline, CDR1 is MDHEN and CDR2 SYDVKM. V lost 7 bases, J lost 7 bases, and 5 bases lay in between. This CDR3 contains 11 residues. CDR3 in DNA: TGTGCCAGCAAAGCCAATTCACCCCTCCACTTT. Protein sequence: CASKANSPLHF.